This record covers a single TCR beta chain. PCR used 60 Vbeta primers and 13 Jbeta primers. Study processing details: Later, an analysis found some 80 million unique TCR beta chains, and 9.5 million to 11 million of these were shared. Here immunoSEQ multiplex PCR was the method, and the copy in TCRdb shows in-frame clones only, minus some. V and J calls and clone size are those listed in that table; D and trimming were worked out from the DNA. The sample has about 140,000 clones, approximately 80% seen once. The CDR3 extends over 21 amino acids. This entry is derived from a study of cytomegalovirus exposure and HLA in healthy donors.

Sequenced input: PBMCs. This TCR came from a man aged 45 to 65 in good health and CMV-seronegative. The genes are TRBV21-1 and TRBJ1-1; no DNA check was done on the table's D call, TRBD1. TRBV21-1 is a pseudogene locus. The CDR3 DNA reads as TGTGCCAGCAGCGAGCTGGACAGGGCGAAGTTTGACCAAAAACCGAACACTGAAGCTTTCTTT. Translation: CASSELDRAKFDQKPNTEAFF.